This TCR beta chain was sequenced for a study of blood T cells in healthy people across ages. Unmatched junction bases numbered 2, after V lost 2 bases and J lost 6 bases. CDR1 is MNHEY and CDR2 is SMNVEV in the germline V gene (reference sequence). The CDR3 has 14 residues. The authors ran a second PCR of roughly 6 to 12 cycles using a sample-barcoded 5' primer and a J-beta primer mix. TCRdb reprocessed the 5' RACE reads via MiXCR and lists one record per CDR3 protein. Among nearly 800,000 distinct CDR3 sequences listed, roughly 50% were seen once. This chain connects TRBV27 to TRBJ1-5, with 9 nucleotides matching TRBD1. The specimen was blood. The TCR was taken from a man aged 35-49 years in good health. CDR3 nucleotide sequence: TGTGCCAGCAGTTTAGACAGGGGGAGTCAGCCCCAGCATTTT. Translation gives CASSLDRGSQPQHF.